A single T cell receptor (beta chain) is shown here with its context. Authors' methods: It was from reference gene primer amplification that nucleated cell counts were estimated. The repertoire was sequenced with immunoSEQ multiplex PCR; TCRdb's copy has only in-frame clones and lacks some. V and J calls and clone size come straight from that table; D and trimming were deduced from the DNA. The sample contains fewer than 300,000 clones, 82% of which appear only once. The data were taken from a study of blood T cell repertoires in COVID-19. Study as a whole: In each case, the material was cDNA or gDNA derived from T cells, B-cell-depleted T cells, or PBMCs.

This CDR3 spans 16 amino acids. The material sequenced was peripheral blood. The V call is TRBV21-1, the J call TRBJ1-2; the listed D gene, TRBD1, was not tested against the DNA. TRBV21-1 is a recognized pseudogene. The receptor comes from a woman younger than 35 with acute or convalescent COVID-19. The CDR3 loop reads CASSKVGDRGNYGYTF. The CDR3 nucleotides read TGTGCCAGCAGCAAAGTAGGGGACAGGGGTAACTATGGCTACACCTTC.